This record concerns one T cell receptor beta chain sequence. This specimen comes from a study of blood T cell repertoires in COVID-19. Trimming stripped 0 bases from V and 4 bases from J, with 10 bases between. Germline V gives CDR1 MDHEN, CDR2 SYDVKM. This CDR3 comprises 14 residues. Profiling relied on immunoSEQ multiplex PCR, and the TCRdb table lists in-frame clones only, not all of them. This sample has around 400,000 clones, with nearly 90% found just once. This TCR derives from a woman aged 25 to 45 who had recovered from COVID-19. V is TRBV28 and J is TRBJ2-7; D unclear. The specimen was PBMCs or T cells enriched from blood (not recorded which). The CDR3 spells CASSLWSASYEQYF. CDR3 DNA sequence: TGTGCCAGCAGTTTATGGAGTGCTTCATACGAGCAGTACTTC.